A selection of T cell receptor beta chains follows, all from one sample in a study of identifying expanded T cells in peripheral blood. Profiled with immunoSEQ multiplex PCR; TCRdb holds only in-frame clones, not every one. Found here are 80,000 or so clones, roughly 81% of them singletons; the top ten hold about 20%. The sample taken for sequencing was blood. These receptors were collected from a person aged 18 to 69 in good health. The CDR3 runs from the conserved cysteine through the conserved F or W. Fields, in order: clone size, V gene, J gene, D gene, CDR3 DNA, CDR3 protein. A D gene is named only where the DNA matches it firmly. Clone size is not always given. Where it is, it says once, few, many or a class for expanded clones.

NA	TRBV28	TRBJ2-1	TRBD2	TGTGCCAGCATAACGGGGGGGGTCTCCTACAATGAGCAGTTCTTC	CASITGGVSYNEQFF
NA	TRBV28	TRBJ2-2	NA	TGTGCCAGCAGTCCCCCAGAGGGCGCGGGGACCGGGGAGCTGTTTTTT	CASSPPEGAGTGELFF
NA	TRBV15	TRBJ1-5	NA	TGTGCCACCAGCAGAGACGCCGGGGGCAATCAGCCCCAGCATTTT	CATSRDAGGNQPQHF
NA	TRBV18	TRBJ1-1	NA	TGTGCCAGCTCACCAGAAGCGATCCGATTCAACACTGAAGCTTTCTTT	CASSPEAIRFNTEAFF
once	TRBV28	TRBJ2-5	TRBD2	TGTGCCACAAGAACACAGGGACTAGGGGAGACCCAGTACTTC	CATRTQGLGETQYF
NA	TRBV28	TRBJ1-2	NA	TGTGCCAGCAGTACCGTCGGGGGGGTGGCCTATGGCTACACCTTC	CASSTVGGVAYGYTF
NA	TRBV28	TRBJ2-1	TRBD2	TGTGCCAGCATCCGACCCCAGGGACTAGCGGGAGCCTCGGGGAATGAGCAGTTCTTC	CASIRPQGLAGASGNEQFF
NA	TRBV18	TRBJ2-1	TRBD2	TGTGCCAGCTCATTCCGACTAGCGGAGCCCTACAATGAGCAGTTCTTC	CASSFRLAEPYNEQFF
once	TRBV28	TRBJ1-2	NA	TGTGCCAGCAGTTATGAAGGGGAAGTAAACTATGGCTACACCTTC	CASSYEGEVNYGYTF
NA	TRBV30	TRBJ1-6	NA	TGTGCCTGGAGTGTACAAGGGAATTCACCCCTCCACTTT	CAWSVQGNSPLHF
once	TRBV5-1	TRBJ2-1	TRBD2	TGCGCCAGCTTCCCTTCTAGCGGATCTTACAATGAGCAGTTCTTC	CASFPSSGSYNEQFF
NA	TRBV6-4	TRBJ1-1	NA	TGTGCCAGCAGTGAGCAGGCGAACACTGAAGCTTTCTTT	CASSEQANTEAFF
NA	TRBV4-2	TRBJ1-4	NA	TGTGCCAGCAGCCAAGGGGGAGGAGATGAAAAACTGTTTTTT	CASSQGGGDEKLFF
once	TRBV25-1	TRBJ1-3	NA	TGTGCCAGCAGTTGGGGGGGGCCCGGAAACACCATATATTTT	CASSWGGPGNTIYF
NA	TRBV28	TRBJ2-5	NA	TGTGCCAGCAGTTTATTAGGAGGGCAAGAGACCCAGTACTTC	CASSLLGGQETQYF
NA	TRBV9	TRBJ2-1	NA	TGTGCCAGCAGCGCTCGGACTAACAATGAGCAGTTCTTC	CASSARTNNEQFF
NA	TRBV27	TRBJ2-7	NA	TGTGCCAGCAGCTCCCTCCAAGAGCTTCTCTCCTACGAGCAGTACTTC	CASSSLQELLSYEQYF
NA	TRBV21-1	TRBJ2-6	NA	TGTGCCAGCAAGGAGGCCAGGGAGAGCAACGTCCTGACTTTC	CASKEARESNVLTF
NA	TRBV6-6	TRBJ2-3	NA	TGTGCCAGCAGCGACGCCCAGGTTTTAGAAGATACGCAGTATTTT	CASSDAQVLEDTQYF
few	TRBV5-4	TRBJ1-1	NA	TGTGCCAGCAGCTTGGCCCTAGGTTCGGCTACGAACACTGAAGCTTTCTTT	CASSLALGSATNTEAFF